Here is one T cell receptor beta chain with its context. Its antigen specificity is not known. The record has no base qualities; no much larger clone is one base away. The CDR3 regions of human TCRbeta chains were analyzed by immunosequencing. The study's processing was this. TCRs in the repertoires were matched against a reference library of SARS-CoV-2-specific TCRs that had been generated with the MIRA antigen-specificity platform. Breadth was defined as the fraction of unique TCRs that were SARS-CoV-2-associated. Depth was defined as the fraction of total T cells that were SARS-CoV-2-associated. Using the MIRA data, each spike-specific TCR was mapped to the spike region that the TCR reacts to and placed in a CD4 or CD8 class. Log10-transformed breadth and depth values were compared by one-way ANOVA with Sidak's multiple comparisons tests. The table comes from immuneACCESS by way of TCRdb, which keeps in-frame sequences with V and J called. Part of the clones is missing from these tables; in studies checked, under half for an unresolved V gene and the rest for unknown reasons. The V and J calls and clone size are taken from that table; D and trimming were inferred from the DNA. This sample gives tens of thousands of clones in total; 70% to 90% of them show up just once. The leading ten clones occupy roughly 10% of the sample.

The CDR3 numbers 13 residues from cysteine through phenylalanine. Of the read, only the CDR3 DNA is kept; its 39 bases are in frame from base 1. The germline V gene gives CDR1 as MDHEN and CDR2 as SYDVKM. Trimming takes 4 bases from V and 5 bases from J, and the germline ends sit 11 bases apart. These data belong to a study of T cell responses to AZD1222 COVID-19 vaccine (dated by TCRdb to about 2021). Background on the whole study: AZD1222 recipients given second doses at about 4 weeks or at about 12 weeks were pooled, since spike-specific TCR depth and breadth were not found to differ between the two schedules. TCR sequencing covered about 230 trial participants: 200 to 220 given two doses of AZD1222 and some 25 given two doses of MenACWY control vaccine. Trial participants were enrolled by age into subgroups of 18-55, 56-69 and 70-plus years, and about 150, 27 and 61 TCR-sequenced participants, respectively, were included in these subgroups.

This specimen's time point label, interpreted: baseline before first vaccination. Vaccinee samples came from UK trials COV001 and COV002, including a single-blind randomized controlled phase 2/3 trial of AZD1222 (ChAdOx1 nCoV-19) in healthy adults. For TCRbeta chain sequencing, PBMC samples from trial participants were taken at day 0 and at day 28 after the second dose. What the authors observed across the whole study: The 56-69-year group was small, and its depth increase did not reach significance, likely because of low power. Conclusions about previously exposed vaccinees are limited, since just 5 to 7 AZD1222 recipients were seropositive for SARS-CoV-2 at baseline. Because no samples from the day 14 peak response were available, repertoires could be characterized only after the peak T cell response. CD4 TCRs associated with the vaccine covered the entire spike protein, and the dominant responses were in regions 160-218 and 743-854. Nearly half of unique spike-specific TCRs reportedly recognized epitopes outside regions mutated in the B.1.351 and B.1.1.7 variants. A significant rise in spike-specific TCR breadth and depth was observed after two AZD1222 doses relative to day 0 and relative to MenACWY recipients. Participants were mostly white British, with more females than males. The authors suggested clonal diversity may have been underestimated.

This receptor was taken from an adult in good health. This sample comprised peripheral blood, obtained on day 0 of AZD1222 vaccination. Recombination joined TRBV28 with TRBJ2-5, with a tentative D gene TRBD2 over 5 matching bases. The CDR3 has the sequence CASSSPASETQYF. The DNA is TGTGCCAGCAGTTCCCCAGCTAGCGAGACCCAGTACTTC.